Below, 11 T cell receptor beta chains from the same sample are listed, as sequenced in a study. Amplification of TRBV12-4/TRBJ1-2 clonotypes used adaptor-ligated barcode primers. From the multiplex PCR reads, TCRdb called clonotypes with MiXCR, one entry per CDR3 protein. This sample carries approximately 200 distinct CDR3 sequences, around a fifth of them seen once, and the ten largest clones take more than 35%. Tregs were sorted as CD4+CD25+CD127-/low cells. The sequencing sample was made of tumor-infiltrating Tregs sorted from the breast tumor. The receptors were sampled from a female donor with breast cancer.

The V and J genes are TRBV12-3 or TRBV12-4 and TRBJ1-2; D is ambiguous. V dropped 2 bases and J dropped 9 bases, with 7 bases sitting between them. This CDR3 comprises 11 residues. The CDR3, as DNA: TGTGCCAGCAGTTTAATACTATGCTACACCTTC. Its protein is CASSLILCYTF.

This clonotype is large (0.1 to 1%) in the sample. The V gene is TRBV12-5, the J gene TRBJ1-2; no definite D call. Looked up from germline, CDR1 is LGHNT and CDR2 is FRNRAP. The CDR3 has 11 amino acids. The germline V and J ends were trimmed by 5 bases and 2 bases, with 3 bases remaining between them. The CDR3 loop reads CASGHNYGYTF. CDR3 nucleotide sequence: TGTGCTAGTGGTCACAACTATGGCTACACCTTC.

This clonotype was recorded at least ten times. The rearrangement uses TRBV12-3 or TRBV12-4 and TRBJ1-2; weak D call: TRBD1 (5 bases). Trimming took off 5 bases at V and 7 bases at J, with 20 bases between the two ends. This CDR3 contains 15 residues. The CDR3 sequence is CASSPRAGRPTGYTF. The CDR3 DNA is TGTGCCAGCAGTCCCCGGGCAGGGAGGCCTACTGGCTACACCTTC.

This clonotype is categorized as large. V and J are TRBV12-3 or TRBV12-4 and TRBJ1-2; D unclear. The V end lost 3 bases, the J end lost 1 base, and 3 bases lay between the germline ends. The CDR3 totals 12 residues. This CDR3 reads CASSFVNYGYTF. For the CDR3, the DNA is TGTGCCAGCAGTTTTGTTAACTATGGCTACACCTTC.

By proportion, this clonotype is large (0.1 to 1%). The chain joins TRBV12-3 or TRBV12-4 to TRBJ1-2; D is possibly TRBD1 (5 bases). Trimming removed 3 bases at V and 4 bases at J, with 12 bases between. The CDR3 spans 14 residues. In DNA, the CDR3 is TGTGCCAGCAGTTTGGGTCAGGGAACCTATGGCTACACCTTC. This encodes CASSLGQGTYGYTF.

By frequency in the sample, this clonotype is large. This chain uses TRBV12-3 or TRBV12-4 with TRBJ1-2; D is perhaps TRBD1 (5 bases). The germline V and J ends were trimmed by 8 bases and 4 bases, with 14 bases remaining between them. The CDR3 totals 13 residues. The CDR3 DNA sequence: TGTGCCAGCCAGGGAACAGCAAGCTATGGCTACACCTTC. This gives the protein CASQGTASYGYTF.

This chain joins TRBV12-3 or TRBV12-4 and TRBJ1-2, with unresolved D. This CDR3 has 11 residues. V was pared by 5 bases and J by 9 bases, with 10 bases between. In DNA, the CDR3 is TGTGCCAGCAGTGAGGCAGGATGCTACACCTTC. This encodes CASSEAGCYTF.

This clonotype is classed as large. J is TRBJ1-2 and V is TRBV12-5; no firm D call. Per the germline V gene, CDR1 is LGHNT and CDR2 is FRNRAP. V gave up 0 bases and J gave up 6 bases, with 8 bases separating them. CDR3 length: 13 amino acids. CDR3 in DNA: TGTGCTAGTGGTTTGGTATCCCTCGATGGCTACACCTTC. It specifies CASGLVSLDGYTF.

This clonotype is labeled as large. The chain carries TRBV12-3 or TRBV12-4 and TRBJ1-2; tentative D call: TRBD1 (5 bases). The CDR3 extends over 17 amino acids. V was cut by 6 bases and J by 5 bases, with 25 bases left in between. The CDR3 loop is CASSPYWGTQEKYGYTF. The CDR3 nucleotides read TGTGCCAGCAGCCCTTATTGGGGCACACAGGAGAAGTATGGCTACACCTTC.

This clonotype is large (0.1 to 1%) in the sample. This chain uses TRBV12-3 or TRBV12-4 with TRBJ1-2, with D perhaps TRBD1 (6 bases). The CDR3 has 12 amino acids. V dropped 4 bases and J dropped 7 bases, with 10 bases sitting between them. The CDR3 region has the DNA TGTGCCAGCAGTTACAGGGCTGGTGGCTACACCTTC. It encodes CASSYRAGGYTF.

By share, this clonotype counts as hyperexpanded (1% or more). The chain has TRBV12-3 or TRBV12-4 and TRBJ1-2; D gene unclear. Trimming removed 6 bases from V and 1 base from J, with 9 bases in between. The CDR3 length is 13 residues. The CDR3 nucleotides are TGTGCCAGCAGCCAGACACATAACTATGGCTACACCTTC. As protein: CASSQTHNYGYTF.